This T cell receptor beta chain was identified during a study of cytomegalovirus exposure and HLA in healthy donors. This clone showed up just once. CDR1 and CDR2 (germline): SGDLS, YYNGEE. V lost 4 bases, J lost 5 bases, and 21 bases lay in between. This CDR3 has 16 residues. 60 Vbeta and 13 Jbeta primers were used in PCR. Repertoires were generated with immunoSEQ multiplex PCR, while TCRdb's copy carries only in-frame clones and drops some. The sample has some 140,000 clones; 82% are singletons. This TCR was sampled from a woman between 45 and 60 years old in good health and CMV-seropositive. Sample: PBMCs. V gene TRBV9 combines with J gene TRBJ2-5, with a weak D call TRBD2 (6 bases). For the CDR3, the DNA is TGTGCCAGCAGCCCCACACGGGCGGGGCTTGCGGAGACCCAGTACTTC. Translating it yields CASSPTRAGLAETQYF.